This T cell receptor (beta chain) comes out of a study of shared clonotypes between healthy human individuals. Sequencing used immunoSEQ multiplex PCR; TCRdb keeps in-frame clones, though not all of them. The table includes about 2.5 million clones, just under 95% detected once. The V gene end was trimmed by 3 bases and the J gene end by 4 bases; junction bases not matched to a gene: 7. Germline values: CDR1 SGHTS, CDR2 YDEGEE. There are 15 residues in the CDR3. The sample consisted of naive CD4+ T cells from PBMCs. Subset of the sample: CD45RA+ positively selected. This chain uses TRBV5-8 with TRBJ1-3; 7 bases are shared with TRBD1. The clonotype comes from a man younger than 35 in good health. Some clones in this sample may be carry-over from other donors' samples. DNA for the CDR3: TGTGCCAGCAGCTATACAGGGGTAAGAGGAAACACCATATATTTT. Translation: CASSYTGVRGNTIYF.